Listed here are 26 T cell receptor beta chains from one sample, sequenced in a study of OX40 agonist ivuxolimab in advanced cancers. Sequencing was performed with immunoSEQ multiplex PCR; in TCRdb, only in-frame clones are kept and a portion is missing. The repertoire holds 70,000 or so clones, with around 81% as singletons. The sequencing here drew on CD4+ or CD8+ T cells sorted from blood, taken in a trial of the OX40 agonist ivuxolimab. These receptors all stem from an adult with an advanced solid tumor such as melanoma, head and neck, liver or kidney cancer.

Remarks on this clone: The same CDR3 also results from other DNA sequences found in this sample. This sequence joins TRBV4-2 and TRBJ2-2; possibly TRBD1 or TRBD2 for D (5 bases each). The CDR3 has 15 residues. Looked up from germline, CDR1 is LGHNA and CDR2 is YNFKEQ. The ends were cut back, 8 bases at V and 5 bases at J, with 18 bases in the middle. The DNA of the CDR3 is TGTGCCAGCGGGGGACGGAGTATGATGACCGGGGAGCTGTTTTTT. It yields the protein CASGGRSMMTGELFF.

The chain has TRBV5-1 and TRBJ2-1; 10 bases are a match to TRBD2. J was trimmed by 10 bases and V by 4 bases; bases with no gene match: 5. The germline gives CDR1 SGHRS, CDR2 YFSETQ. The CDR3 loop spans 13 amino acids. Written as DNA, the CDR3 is TGCGCCAGCAGCCCCTCGGGACTAGCGGAGCAGTTCTTC. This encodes CASSPSGLAEQFF.

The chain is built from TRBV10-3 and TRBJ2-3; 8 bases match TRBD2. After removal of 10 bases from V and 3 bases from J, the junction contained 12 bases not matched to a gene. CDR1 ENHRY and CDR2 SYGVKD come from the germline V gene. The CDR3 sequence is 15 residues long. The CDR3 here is CASTERGSRTDTQYF. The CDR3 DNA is TGTGCCAGCACCGAGCGGGGGAGTCGAACAGATACGCAGTATTTT.

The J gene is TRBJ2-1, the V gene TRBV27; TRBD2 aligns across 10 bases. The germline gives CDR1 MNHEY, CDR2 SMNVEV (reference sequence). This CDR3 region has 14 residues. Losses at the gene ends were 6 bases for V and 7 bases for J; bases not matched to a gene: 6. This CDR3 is CASRPSGSMNEQFF. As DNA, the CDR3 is TGTGCCAGCAGACCTAGCGGGAGTATGAATGAGCAGTTCTTC.

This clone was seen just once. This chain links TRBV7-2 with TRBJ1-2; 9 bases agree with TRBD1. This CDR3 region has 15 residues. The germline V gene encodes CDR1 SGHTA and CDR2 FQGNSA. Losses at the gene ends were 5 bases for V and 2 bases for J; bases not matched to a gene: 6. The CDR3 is CASSGSGQGNYGYTF. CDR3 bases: TGTGCCAGCAGCGGGAGCGGACAGGGGAACTATGGCTACACCTTC.

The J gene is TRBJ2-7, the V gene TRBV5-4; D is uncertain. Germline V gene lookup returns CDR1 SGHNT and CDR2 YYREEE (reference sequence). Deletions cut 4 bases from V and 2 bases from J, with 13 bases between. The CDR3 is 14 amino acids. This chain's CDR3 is CASSPGFTTYEQYF. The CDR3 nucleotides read TGTGCCAGCAGCCCAGGATTCACAACCTACGAGCAGTACTTC.

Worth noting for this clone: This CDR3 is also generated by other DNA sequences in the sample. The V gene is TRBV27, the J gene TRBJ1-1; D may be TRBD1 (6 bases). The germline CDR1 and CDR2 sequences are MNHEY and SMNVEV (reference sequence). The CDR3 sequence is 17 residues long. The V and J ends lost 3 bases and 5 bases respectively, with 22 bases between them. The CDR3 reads CASSLAGGVRVRTEAFF. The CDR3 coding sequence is TGTGCCAGCAGTTTGGCCGGGGGCGTACGTGTGAGGACTGAAGCTTTCTTT.

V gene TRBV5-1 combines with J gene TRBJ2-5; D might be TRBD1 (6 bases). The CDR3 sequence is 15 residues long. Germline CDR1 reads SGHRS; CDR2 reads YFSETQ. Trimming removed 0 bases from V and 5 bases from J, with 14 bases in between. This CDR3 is CASSLAGVGAETQYF. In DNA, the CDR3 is TGCGCCAGCAGCTTGGCCGGGGTGGGGGCTGAGACCCAGTACTTC.

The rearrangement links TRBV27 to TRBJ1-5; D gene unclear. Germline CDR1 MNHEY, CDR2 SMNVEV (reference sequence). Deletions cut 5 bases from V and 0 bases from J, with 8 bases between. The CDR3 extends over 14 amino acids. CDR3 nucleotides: TGTGCCAGCAGTCCGGGTCTTAGCAATCAGCCCCAGCATTTT. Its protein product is CASSPGLSNQPQHF.

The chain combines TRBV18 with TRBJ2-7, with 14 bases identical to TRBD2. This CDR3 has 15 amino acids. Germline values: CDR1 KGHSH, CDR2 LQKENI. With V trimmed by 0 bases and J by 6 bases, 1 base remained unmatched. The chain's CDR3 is CASSPPTSGRGEQYF. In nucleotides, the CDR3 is TGTGCCAGCTCACCACCGACTAGCGGGAGGGGCGAGCAGTACTTC.

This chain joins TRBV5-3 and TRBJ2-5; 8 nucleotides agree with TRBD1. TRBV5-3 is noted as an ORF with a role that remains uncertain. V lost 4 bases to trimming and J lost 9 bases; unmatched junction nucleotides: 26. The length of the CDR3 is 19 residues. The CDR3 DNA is TGTGCCAGAAGCCCTTTGGGGGTTATCCGAAGACAGGGGAAGAGACCCCAGTACTTC. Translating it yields CARSPLGVIRRQGKRPQYF.

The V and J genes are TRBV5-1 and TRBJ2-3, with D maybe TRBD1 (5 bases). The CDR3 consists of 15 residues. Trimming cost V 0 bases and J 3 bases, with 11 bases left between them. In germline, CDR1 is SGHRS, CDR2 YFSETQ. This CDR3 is CASSLGNTGTDTQYF. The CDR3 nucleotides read TGCGCCAGCAGCTTGGGGAACACAGGTACAGATACGCAGTATTTT.

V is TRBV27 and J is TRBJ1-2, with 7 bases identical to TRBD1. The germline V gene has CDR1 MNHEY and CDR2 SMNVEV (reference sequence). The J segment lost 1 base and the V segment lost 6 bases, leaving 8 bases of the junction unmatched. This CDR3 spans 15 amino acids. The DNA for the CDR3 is TGTGCCAGCAGCCGAACGGGACAGCATAACTATGGCTACACCTTC. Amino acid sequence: CASSRTGQHNYGYTF.

The CDR3 nucleotides are TGTGCCAGCAGCTTGGAGCCGGACACTTACCAAGAGACCCAGTACTTC. Translation gives CASSLEPDTYQETQYF. The chain uses TRBV5-6 and TRBJ2-5; possibly TRBD1 for D (5 bases). The CDR3 sequence is 16 residues long. V was shortened by 0 bases and J by 0 bases, with 12 bases between the two germline ends. In germline, CDR1 is SGHDT, CDR2 YYEEEE.

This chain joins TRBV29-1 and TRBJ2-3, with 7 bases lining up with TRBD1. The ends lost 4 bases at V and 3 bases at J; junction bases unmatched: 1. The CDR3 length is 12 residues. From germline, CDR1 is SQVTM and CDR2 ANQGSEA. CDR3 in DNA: TGCAGCGTTGGCAGGGGGACAGATACGCAGTATTTT. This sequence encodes CSVGRGTDTQYF.

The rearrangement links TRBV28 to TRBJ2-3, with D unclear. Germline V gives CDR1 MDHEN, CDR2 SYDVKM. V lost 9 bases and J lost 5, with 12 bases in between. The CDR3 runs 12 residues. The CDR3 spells CASWAREDTQYF. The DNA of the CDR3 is TGTGCCAGTTGGGCGCGTGAAGATACGCAGTATTTT.

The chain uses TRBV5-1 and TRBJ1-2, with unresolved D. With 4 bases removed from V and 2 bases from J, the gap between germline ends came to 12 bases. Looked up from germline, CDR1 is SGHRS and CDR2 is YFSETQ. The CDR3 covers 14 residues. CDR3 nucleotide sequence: TGCGCCAGCAGCCCCCGAGGGAAAAACTATGGCTACACCTTC. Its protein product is CASSPRGKNYGYTF. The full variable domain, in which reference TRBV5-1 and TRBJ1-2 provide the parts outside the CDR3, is KAGVTQTPRYLIKTRGQQVTLSCSPISGHRSVSWYQQTPGQGLQFLFEYFSETQRNKGNFPGRFSGRQFSNSRSEMNVSTLELGDSALYLCASSPRGKNYGYTFGSGTRLTVV.

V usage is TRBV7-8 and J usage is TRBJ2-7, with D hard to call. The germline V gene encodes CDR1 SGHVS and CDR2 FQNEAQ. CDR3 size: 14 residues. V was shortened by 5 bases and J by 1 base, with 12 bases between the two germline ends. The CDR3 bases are TGTGCCAGCAGCCCCCGGTCCCGGTCCTACGAGCAGTACGTC. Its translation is CASSPRSRSYEQYV.

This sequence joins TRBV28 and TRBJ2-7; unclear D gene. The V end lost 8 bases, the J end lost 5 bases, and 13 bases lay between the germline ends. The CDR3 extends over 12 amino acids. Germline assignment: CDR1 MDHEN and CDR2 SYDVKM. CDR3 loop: CASSFGWHEQYV. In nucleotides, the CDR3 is TGTGCCAGCTCTTTTGGGTGGCACGAGCAGTACGTC.

The CDR3 protein is CASSLGLAGSQETQYF. CDR3 nucleotide sequence: TGTGCCAGCAGCTTAGGGCTAGCGGGGAGCCAAGAGACCCAGTACTTC. The chain links TRBV13 to TRBJ2-5; TRBD2 matches 9 bases. The CDR3 loop spans 16 amino acids. V shed 0 bases and J 1 base; nucleotides not matched to a gene: 3. Germline-derived CDR1 and CDR2 are PRHDT and FYEKMQ (reference sequence).

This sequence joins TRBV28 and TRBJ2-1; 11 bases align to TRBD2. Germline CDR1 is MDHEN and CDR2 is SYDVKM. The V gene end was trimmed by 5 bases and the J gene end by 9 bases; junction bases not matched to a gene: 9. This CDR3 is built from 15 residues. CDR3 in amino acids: CASSPLAGGSGEQFF. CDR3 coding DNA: TGTGCCAGCAGTCCCCTAGCGGGAGGCTCTGGTGAGCAGTTCTTC.

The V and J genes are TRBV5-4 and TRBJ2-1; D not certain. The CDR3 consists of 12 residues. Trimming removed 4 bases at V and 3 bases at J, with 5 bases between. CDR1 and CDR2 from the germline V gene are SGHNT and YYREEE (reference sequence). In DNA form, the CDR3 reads TGTGCCAGCAGCCGAGGCTACAATGAGCAGTTCTTC. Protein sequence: CASSRGYNEQFF.

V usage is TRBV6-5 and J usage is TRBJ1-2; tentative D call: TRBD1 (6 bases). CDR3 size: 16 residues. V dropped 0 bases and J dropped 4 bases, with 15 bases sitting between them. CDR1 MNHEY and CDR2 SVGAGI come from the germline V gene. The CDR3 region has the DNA TGTGCCAGCAGTTACTCTCGGGGGGGCTCGGGCTATGGCTACACCTTC. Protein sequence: CASSYSRGGSGYGYTF.

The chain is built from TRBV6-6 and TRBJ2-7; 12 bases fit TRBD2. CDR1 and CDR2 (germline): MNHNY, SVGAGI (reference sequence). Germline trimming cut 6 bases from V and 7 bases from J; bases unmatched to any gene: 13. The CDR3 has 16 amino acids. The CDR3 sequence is CASSLFGLAGQGEQYF. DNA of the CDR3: TGTGCCAGCAGCCTCTTCGGACTAGCGGGGCAAGGAGAGCAGTACTTC.

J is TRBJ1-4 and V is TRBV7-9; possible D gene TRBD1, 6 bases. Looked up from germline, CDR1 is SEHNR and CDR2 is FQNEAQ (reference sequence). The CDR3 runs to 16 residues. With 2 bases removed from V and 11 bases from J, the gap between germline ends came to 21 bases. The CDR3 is CASSLSYGRERGKLFF. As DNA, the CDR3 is TGTGCCAGCAGCTTAAGTTATGGTCGGGAGAGGGGGAAACTGTTTTTT.

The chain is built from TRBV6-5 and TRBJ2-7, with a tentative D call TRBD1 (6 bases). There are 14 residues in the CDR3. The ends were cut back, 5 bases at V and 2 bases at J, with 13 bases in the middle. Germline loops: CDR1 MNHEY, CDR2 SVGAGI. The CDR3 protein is CASSQTTGPYEQYF. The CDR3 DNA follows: TGTGCCAGCAGTCAAACGACAGGACCCTACGAGCAGTACTTC.